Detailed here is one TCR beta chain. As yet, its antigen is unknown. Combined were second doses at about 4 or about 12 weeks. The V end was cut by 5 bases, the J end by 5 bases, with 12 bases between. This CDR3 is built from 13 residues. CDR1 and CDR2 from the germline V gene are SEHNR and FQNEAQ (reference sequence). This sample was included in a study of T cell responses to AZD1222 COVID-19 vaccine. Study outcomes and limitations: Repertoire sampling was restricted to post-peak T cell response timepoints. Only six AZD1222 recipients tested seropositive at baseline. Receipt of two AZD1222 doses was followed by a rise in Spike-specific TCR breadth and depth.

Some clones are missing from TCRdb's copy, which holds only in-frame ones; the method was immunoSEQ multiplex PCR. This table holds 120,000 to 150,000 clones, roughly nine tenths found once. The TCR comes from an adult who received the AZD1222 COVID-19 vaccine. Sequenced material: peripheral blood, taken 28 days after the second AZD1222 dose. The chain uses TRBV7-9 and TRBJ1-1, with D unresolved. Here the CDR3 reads CASSTMTQTEAFF. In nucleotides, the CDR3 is TGTGCCAGCAGCACGATGACACAGACTGAAGCTTTCTTT.